This TCR beta chain was observed in a study of OX40 agonist ivuxolimab in advanced cancers. Worth noting for this clone: Its antigen is not identified.

Broader study findings: CD8+ T cells were the subset that, on average, had more expanded clones than CD4+.

In germline, CDR1 is SGHAT, CDR2 FQNNGV. The CDR3 consists of 12 residues. V lost 4 bases, J lost 6 bases, and 8 bases lay in between. TCRdb keeps only in-frame clones here, not all; method: immunoSEQ multiplex PCR. The sample carries about 95,000 clones, roughly 90% recorded once. The gene calls are TRBV11-2 and TRBJ2-3; the D is unclear. The source of this sequence is an adult with an advanced solid tumor such as melanoma, head and neck, liver or kidney cancer. This specimen was CD4+ or CD8+ T cells sorted from blood, taken in a trial of the OX40 agonist ivuxolimab. CDR3 sequence (DNA): TGTGCCAGCAGCTCCATAGGGGATACGCAGTATTTT. Translated: CASSSIGDTQYF.